These T cell receptor beta chains were read from a single sample in a study of T cells in Graves' hyperthyroidism and ophthalmopathy. TCRdb passed the multiplex PCR reads through MiXCR, listing each CDR3 protein once. The sample has fewer than 900,000 distinct CDR3 sequences; about 17% are singletons. Sequencing input: blood. Receptors were obtained from a woman between 45 and 65 years old with Graves' hyperthyroidism that later progressed to Graves' ophthalmopathy. CDR3s include the opening cysteine and the closing phenylalanine or tryptophan. Fields, in order: V gene, CDR3 length, J gene, D gene, clone size, CDR3 DNA, CDR3 protein. D genes are given only for firm matches. Size is stated for part of the rows, as once, few or many counts, or as a class when the clone is expanded.

TRBV20-1,14,TRBJ1-1,NA,few,TGCAGTGCTAGTCGATTAGGACGGAACACTGAAGCTTTCTTT,CSASRLGRNTEAFF
TRBV20-1,15,TRBJ1-1,TRBD1,many,TGCAGTGCTAGAGATCCCAGACAGGGAGGCACTGAAGCTTTCTTT,CSARDPRQGGTEAFF
TRBV18,14,TRBJ1-1,NA,NA,TGTGCCAGCTCACCGGATACGGGGAACACTGAAGCTTTCTTT,CASSPDTGNTEAFF
TRBV3-1,14,TRBJ2-7,TRBD1,NA,TGTGCCAGCAGCCAAGCGGGACAGCACTACGAGCAGTACTTC,CASSQAGQHYEQYF
TRBV9,16,TRBJ2-2,TRBD1,NA,TGTGCCAGCAGCCCTCGGACAGGGGCGGCCACCGGGGAGCTGTTTTTT,CASSPRTGAATGELFF
TRBV7-2,13,TRBJ2-7,NA,many,TGTGCCAGCAGCTTCGGGGGCGCCTACGAGCAGTACTTC,CASSFGGAYEQYF
TRBV20-1,15,TRBJ2-1,NA,many,TGCAGTGCTAGAGGGGCGCTAGACTCCTACAATGAGCAGTTCTTC,CSARGALDSYNEQFF
TRBV7-8,15,TRBJ1-1,NA,NA,TGTGCCAGCAGCTTAGGGACATGGGTGAACACTGAAGCTTTCTTT,CASSLGTWVNTEAFF
TRBV20-1,17,TRBJ1-6,NA,NA,TGCAGTGCTAGAGCTCGGGCCGAGAGCTCCTATAATTCACCCCTCCACTTT,CSARARAESSYNSPLHF
TRBV5-6,13,TRBJ2-1,NA,NA,TGTGCCAGCAGAAAAATGGGGTACAATGAGCAGTTCTTC,CASRKMGYNEQFF
TRBV13,16,TRBJ2-3,TRBD1,many,TGTGCCAGCAGCCCCTACAGGGGGCGCAGGGAAGATACGCAGTATTTT,CASSPYRGRREDTQYF
TRBV19,15,TRBJ2-3,TRBD2,NA,TGTGCCAGTAGTATACGAGCGGGGGGGCCAGATACGCAGTATTTT,CASSIRAGGPDTQYF
TRBV19,17,TRBJ1-1,TRBD1,few,TGTGCCAGTAGCCGCCCCGCAGGGGGCGCTGGCCGGACTGAAGCTTTCTTT,CASSRPAGGAGRTEAFF
TRBV7-9,15,TRBJ1-4,TRBD1,few,TGTGCCAGCAGCGGGGGGGACAGGGTTGGAGAAAAACTGTTTTTT,CASSGGDRVGEKLFF
TRBV3-1,13,TRBJ1-2,TRBD1,many,TGTGCCAGCAGCCCCCGCAGGGGGAGAGGCTACACCTTC,CASSPRRGRGYTF
TRBV12-3/TRBV12-4,13,TRBJ1-5,TRBD1,NA,TGTGCCAGCAGTGGACAGGTGAATCAGCCCCAGCATTTT,CASSGQVNQPQHF
TRBV10-1,16,TRBJ2-3,NA,NA,TGCGCCAGCAGTGCTTTCGGGACGGCGAACACAGATACGCAGTATTTT,CASSAFGTANTDTQYF
TRBV3-1,16,TRBJ2-1,TRBD2,NA,TGTGCCAGCAGCCCCGGACTAGCGGGGGCGAAGAGTGAGCAGTTCTTC,CASSPGLAGAKSEQFF
TRBV19,18,TRBJ1-5,NA,few,TGTGCCAGTACCCCCCTATCAGGGAGGGGCACGTTCAATCAGCCCCAGCATTTT,CASTPLSGRGTFNQPQHF
TRBV6-6,17,TRBJ2-3,TRBD2,NA,TGTGCCAGCAGTTACTCACTAGCGGGGGGGATGACAGATACGCAGTATTTT,CASSYSLAGGMTDTQYF
TRBV28,12,TRBJ1-1,NA,NA,TGTGCCAGCAGGAACTTTCTCACTGAAGCTTTCTTT,CASRNFLTEAFF
TRBV7-9,14,TRBJ2-1,NA,NA,TGTGCCAGCAGCTTCCCCGACAGGCGCAATGAGCAGTTCTTC,CASSFPDRRNEQFF
TRBV6-2/TRBV6-3,14,TRBJ2-7,NA,many,TGTGCCAGCAGTTACGTTGGGGCGCGTCACGAGCAGTACTTC,CASSYVGARHEQYF
TRBV10-3,11,TRBJ1-1,NA,NA,TGTGCCACCGCAGAAAACACTGAAGCTTTCTTT,CATAENTEAFF
TRBV20-1,13,TRBJ1-1,NA,many,TGCAGTGCTCCCCCCGGGGGGGACACTGAAGCTTTCTTT,CSAPPGGDTEAFF
TRBV6-6,14,TRBJ1-1,NA,many,TGTGCCAGCAGTTACAGGGTGACGGACACTGAAGCTTTCTTT,CASSYRVTDTEAFF
TRBV12-5,14,TRBJ2-3,TRBD2,NA,TGTGCTAGTGGTAGACTAGCTACGGTTCATACGCAGTATTTT,CASGRLATVHTQYF
TRBV4-2,14,TRBJ2-5,TRBD2,NA,TGTGCCAGCAGCCATACACTAGCGGAAGAGACCCAGTACTTC,CASSHTLAEETQYF